This T cell receptor beta chain was captured by sequencing in a study of blood T cell repertoires in COVID-19. Study-wide context: Some COVID-19 samples were acute and others convalescent; all came from the United States, Italy and Spain. T cells, B-cell-depleted T cells, or PBMCs supplied cDNA or gDNA.

The CDR3 runs 14 residues. Germline CDR1 reads MGHRA; CDR2 reads YSYEKL. The ends were cut back, 4 bases at V and 4 bases at J, with 11 bases in the middle. In this sample, this clone turned up a few times. Methods used by the authors: Quantification of nucleated cells was approximated via reference gene primer amplification. Clones were read by immunoSEQ multiplex PCR, and TCRdb kept only the in-frame ones, dropping some. Clone size and the V and J calls come from that table; the DNA yielded D and trimming. The sample shows 150,000 or so clones, about 83% of them seen only once. Sequences were obtained from peripheral blood. The rearrangement joins TRBV4-1 to TRBJ1-3; the D is unclear. This receptor was obtained from a middle-aged man who had recovered from COVID-19. The CDR3 protein is CASSPFTGGNTIYF. CDR3 DNA sequence: TGCGCCAGCAGCCCGTTTACGGGAGGAAACACCATATATTTT.